This T cell receptor beta chain emerged from a study of OX40 agonist ivuxolimab in advanced cancers. Overall study findings and caveats: Relative to CD4+ cells, CD8+ T cells on average had more expanded clones.

The data were produced by immunoSEQ multiplex PCR, yet TCRdb's version contains in-frame clones alone and is incomplete. The sample yields 81,000 or so clones, 70% to 90% seen once. As regards this clone: Its antigen is unidentified.

V lost 7 bases to trimming and J lost 10 bases, with 14 bases between them. The CDR3 consists of 12 residues. Germline CDR1 and CDR2: MNHNY and SVGAGI (reference sequence). Sequenced material: CD4+ or CD8+ T cells sorted from blood, taken in a trial of the OX40 agonist ivuxolimab. The receptor was derived from an adult with an advanced solid tumor such as melanoma, head and neck, liver or kidney cancer. The chain carries TRBV6-6 and TRBJ1-5; a possible D gene is TRBD1 (5 bases). The CDR3, as DNA: TGTGCCAGCACCCAACATGGGGGACCCCAGCATTTT. Translating it yields CASTQHGGPQHF.